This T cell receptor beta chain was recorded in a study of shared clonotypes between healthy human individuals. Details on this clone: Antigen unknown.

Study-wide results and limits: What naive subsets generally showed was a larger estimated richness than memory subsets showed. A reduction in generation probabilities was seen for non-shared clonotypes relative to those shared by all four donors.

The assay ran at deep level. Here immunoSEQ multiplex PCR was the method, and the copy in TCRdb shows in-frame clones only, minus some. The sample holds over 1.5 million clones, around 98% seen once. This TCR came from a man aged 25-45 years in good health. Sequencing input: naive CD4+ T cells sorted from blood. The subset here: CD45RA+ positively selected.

CDR3 DNA sequence: TGCGCCAGCAGCACCATGACCGGCCAGCCCCAGCATTTT. It is translated as CASSTMTGQPQHF. J is TRBJ1-5 and V is TRBV5-1; D call uncertain. The CDR3 has 13 residues. Germline CDR1 reads SGHRS; CDR2 reads YFSETQ. Trimming stripped 4 bases from V and 7 bases from J, with 12 bases between.